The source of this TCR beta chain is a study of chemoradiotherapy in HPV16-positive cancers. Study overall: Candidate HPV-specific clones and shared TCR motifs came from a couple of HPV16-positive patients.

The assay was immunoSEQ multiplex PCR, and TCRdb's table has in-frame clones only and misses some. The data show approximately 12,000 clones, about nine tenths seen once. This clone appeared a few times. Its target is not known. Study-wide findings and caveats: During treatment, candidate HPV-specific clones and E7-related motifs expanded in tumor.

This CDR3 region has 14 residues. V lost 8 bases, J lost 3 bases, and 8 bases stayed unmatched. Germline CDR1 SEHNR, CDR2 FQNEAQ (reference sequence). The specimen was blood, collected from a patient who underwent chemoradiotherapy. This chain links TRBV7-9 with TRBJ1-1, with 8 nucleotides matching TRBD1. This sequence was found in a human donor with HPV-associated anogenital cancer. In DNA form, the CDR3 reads TGTGCCAGCGTCCCGACAGGGGTGGACACTGAAGCTTTCTTT. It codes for CASVPTGVDTEAFF.